What follows are 20 T cell receptor beta chains derived from one specimen sequenced in a study of memory CD4+ T cells and cytomegalovirus serostatus. The repertoire was sequenced with immunoSEQ multiplex PCR; TCRdb's copy has only in-frame clones and lacks some. The sample shows roughly 48,000 clones, around four fifths of them seen only once. The sort gate was single viable CD3+CD4+CD8-CD45RO+ cells for memory CD4+ T cells. The sample consisted of memory CD4+ T cells from blood. These receptors came from an adult in good health and CMV-seropositive.

The chain recombines TRBV7-3 with TRBJ2-1; TRBD2 agrees at 8 bases. CDR3 length equals 16 residues. J lost 2 bases, V lost 1 base, and 4 bases had no gene match. Germline V gene sequence: CDR1 SGHTA, CDR2 FQGTGA. The CDR3, as DNA: TGTGCCAGCAGCTTAAAAGCGGGAGCGGCCTACAATGAGCAGTTCTTC. Encoded protein: CASSLKAGAAYNEQFF.

The CDR3 loop reads CASSLSDRRGNTIYF. The CDR3 DNA reads TGTGCCAGCAGTTTATCAGACAGGAGGGGAAACACCATATATTTT. The chain is built from TRBV28 and TRBJ1-3, with a possible D match to TRBD1 (6 bases). V was shortened by 1 base and J by 4 bases, with 11 bases between the two germline ends. The CDR3 spans 15 residues. Germline V lookup: CDR1 MDHEN, CDR2 SYDVKM.

The genes are TRBV29-1 and TRBJ1-6; D remains unclear. V lost 7 bases, J lost 4 bases, and 11 bases lay in between. Germline CDR1 and CDR2: SQVTM and ANQGSEA. The CDR3 has 13 amino acids. The CDR3 reads CSARAGYNSPLHF. Here the CDR3 DNA reads TGCAGCGCCCGGGCGGGGTATAATTCACCCCTCCACTTT.

This clone was found once. This chain uses TRBV6-5 with TRBJ1-1; 8 bases are a match to TRBD1. V shed 2 bases and J 6 bases; nucleotides not matched to a gene: 11. The CDR3 contains 16 residues. The germline V gene encodes CDR1 MNHEY and CDR2 SVGAGI. CDR3: CASSYGRTGKRAEAFF. CDR3 in DNA: TGTGCCAGCAGTTACGGGAGGACAGGGAAAAGGGCTGAAGCTTTCTTT.

The rearrangement uses TRBV7-6 and TRBJ2-7; 12 bases map to TRBD1. V lost 0 bases to trimming and J lost 2 bases; unmatched junction nucleotides: 14. This CDR3 comprises 20 residues. From germline, CDR1 is SGHVS and CDR2 FNYEAQ. CDR3 sequence reads: CASSLALGTGGRREPYEQYF. CDR3 DNA sequence: TGTGCCAGCAGCTTAGCGCTAGGGACAGGGGGCAGGCGGGAGCCCTACGAGCAGTACTTC. Using reference TRBV7-6 and TRBJ2-7 for the parts outside the CDR3, the full variable domain is GAGVSQSPRYKVTKRGQDVALRCDPISGHVSLYWYRQALGQGPEFLTYFNYEAQQDKSGLPNDRFSAERPEGSISTLTIQRTEQRDSAMYRCASSLALGTGGRREPYEQYFGPGTRLTVT.

The chain joins TRBV12-5 to TRBJ1-4; D perhaps matches TRBD1 (6 bases). The length of the CDR3 is 21 residues. V lost 0 bases to trimming and J lost 0 bases, with 23 bases between them. The germline V gene encodes CDR1 LGHNT and CDR2 FRNRAP. CDR3 residues: CASGLVLSWGQDDATNEKLFF. CDR3 DNA sequence: TGTGCTAGTGGTTTGGTACTGTCGTGGGGGCAGGACGATGCAACTAATGAAAAACTGTTTTTT. Based on the CDR3 plus reference TRBV12-5 and TRBJ1-4, the full variable domain is DARVTQTPRHKVTEMGQEVTMRCQPILGHNTVFWYRQTMMQGLELLAYFRNRAPLDDSGMPKDRFSAEMPDATLATLKIQPSEPRDSAVYFCASGLVLSWGQDDATNEKLFFGSGTQLSVL.

The J gene is TRBJ2-7, the V gene TRBV11-2; 9 bases match TRBD1. The V gene end was trimmed by 0 bases and the J gene end by 4 bases; junction bases not matched to a gene: 4. Germline loops: CDR1 SGHAT, CDR2 FQNNGV. The CDR3 sequence is 15 residues long. CDR3 residues: CASSLDGQGPYEQYF. Here the CDR3 DNA reads TGTGCCAGCAGCTTAGATGGACAGGGGCCTTACGAGCAGTACTTC.

The genes are TRBV7-2 and TRBJ1-3; D gene uncertain. Trimming took off 5 bases at V and 3 bases at J, with 17 bases between the two ends. This CDR3 is built from 16 residues. Germline V gives CDR1 SGHTA, CDR2 FQGNSA. In nucleotides, the CDR3 is TGTGCCAGCAGCGAGGGCTTTGGAACTCTTGGAAACACCATATATTTT. Encoded protein: CASSEGFGTLGNTIYF.

This chain links TRBV7-9 with TRBJ1-1; D gene unclear. Germline V gene sequence: CDR1 SEHNR, CDR2 FQNEAQ (reference sequence). V lost 2 bases and J lost 3, with 16 bases in between. The CDR3 runs 16 residues. This CDR3 reads CASSLSKGLTDTEAFF. CDR3 bases: TGTGCCAGCAGCTTATCTAAGGGTTTAACGGACACTGAAGCTTTCTTT.

The V and J genes are TRBV7-4 and TRBJ2-7; 7 bases align to TRBD1. Germline loops: CDR1 SGHVT, CDR2 SQSDAQ. The CDR3 loop spans 14 amino acids. Trimming at V came to 5 bases and at J to 2 bases, leaving 6 bases not matched to a gene. The CDR3 DNA follows: TGTGCCAGCAGCCCCCGACAGGGCACCTACGAGCAGTACTTC. As protein: CASSPRQGTYEQYF. Full variable domain (outside the CDR3, taken from reference TRBV7-4 and TRBJ2-7): GAGVSQSPRYKVAKRGRDVALRCDSISGHVTLYWYRQTLGQGSEVLTYSQSDAQRDKSGRPSGRFSAERPERSVSTLKIQRTEQGDSAVYLCASSPRQGTYEQYFGPGTRLTVT.

This chain connects TRBV19 to TRBJ1-6; D ambiguous. Germline V CDR1 and CDR2: LNHDA, SQIVND (reference sequence). V lost 2 bases to trimming and J lost 0 bases, with 2 bases between them. The CDR3 covers 14 residues. The chain's CDR3 is CASSISSYNSPLHF. In DNA form, the CDR3 reads TGTGCCAGTAGTATAAGCTCCTATAATTCACCCCTCCACTTT.

CDR3 bases: TGTGCCAGTAGTTTTTGGACATTCGTCGATCAGCCCCAGCATTTT. It translates to CASSFWTFVDQPQHF. This sequence joins TRBV19 and TRBJ1-5; tentatively, D is TRBD1 (5 bases). Germline lookup yields CDR1 LNHDA and CDR2 SQIVND (reference sequence). V was shortened by 5 bases and J by 5 bases, with 16 bases between the two germline ends. The length of the CDR3 is 15 residues.

V is TRBV18 and J is TRBJ1-2; 8 nucleotides match TRBD1. Germline V gives CDR1 KGHSH, CDR2 LQKENI. The CDR3 has 14 residues. Trimming cost V 6 bases and J 0 bases; bases outside gene matches: 3. CDR3 protein: CASSQDRANYGYTF. The CDR3 coding sequence is TGTGCCAGCTCCCAGGACAGGGCTAACTATGGCTACACCTTC.

CDR3 sequence reads: CASKLSAGGNTEAFF. In nucleotides, the CDR3 is TGTGCCAGCAAACTTAGTGCAGGAGGGAACACTGAAGCTTTCTTT. The chain joins TRBV7-2 to TRBJ1-1, with D unclear. Germline lookup yields CDR1 SGHTA and CDR2 FQGNSA. V gave up 7 bases and J gave up 1 base, with 16 bases separating them. The CDR3 covers 15 residues.

The chain combines TRBV6-6 with TRBJ2-5; 9 positions match TRBD1. There are 15 residues in the CDR3. CDR1 MNHNY and CDR2 SVGAGI come from the germline V gene (reference sequence). V shed 6 bases, J shed 5 bases, and the junction held 10 bases outside the gene matches. The CDR3 sequence is CASSPHRGLYETQYF. The CDR3 coding sequence is TGTGCCAGCAGCCCCCACAGGGGGCTATACGAGACCCAGTACTTC.

The CDR3 bases are TGTGCCAGCAGCTTAGAAAATCCCGGGAGTGGGGATGAGCAGTTCTTC. Protein: CASSLENPGSGDEQFF. V usage is TRBV7-9 and J usage is TRBJ2-1, with D possibly being TRBD2 (6 bases). This CDR3 has 16 residues. V was trimmed by 1 base and J by 8 bases, leaving 18 bases between them. Germline V gene sequence: CDR1 SEHNR, CDR2 FQNEAQ (reference sequence).

This chain uses TRBV5-1 with TRBJ2-3, with D tentatively TRBD2 (6 bases). Trimming removed 7 bases from V and 4 bases from J, with 16 bases in between. Per germline, CDR1 SGHRS and CDR2 YFSETQ. CDR3 size: 14 residues. The CDR3 sequence: CASRSAGLADTQYF. CDR3 nucleotide sequence: TGCGCCAGCCGATCGGCGGGGCTGGCAGATACGCAGTATTTT.

The chain couples TRBV4-3 to TRBJ1-1; no clear D gene. This CDR3 has 15 amino acids. V lost 0 bases and J lost 0, with 8 bases in between. Looked up from germline, CDR1 is LGHNA and CDR2 is YSLEER. The CDR3 DNA sequence: TGCGCCAGCAGCCAAGAACCCGTTATGAACACTGAAGCTTTCTTT. Translated: CASSQEPVMNTEAFF.

This clone appeared a few times. Additional DNA sequences in this sample encode the identical CDR3. This chain's CDR3 is CASSSGQIYGYTF. The CDR3 bases are TGTGCCAGCAGTAGTGGACAGATCTATGGCTACACCTTC. V and J are TRBV28 and TRBJ1-2; D is possibly TRBD1 (6 bases). The CDR3 spans 13 residues. The V gene lost 5 bases and the J gene lost 4 bases, with 11 bases spanning the gap. Germline values: CDR1 MDHEN, CDR2 SYDVKM.

V and J are TRBV15 and TRBJ1-1; a weak D match, TRBD1 (5 bases). The CDR3 sequence is 12 residues long. Germline CDR1 reads LNHNV; CDR2 reads YYDKDF (reference sequence). Trimming removed 6 bases from V and 8 bases from J, with 13 bases in between. The CDR3 is CATRLQEGEAFF. The CDR3 DNA reads as TGTGCCACCAGACTACAGGAGGGGGAAGCTTTCTTT.